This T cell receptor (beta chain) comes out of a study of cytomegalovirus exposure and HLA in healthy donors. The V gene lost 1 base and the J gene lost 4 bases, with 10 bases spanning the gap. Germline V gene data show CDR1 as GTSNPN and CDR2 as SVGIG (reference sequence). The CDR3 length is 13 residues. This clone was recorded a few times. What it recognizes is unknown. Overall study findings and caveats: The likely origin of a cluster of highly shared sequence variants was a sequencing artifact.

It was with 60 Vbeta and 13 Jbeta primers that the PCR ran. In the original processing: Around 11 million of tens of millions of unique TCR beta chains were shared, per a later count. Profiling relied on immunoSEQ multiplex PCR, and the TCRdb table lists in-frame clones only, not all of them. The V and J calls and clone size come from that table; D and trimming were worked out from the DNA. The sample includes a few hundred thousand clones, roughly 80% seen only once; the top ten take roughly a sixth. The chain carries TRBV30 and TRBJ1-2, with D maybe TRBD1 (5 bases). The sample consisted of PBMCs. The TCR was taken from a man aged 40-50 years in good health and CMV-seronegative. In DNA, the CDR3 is TGTGCCTGGAGTGATTGGGGGGTCTATGGCTACACCTTC. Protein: CAWSDWGVYGYTF.